This T cell receptor beta chain was profiled in a study of cytomegalovirus exposure and HLA in healthy donors. PCR used 60 Vbeta primers and 13 Jbeta primers. TCRdb's copy holds only in-frame clones and misses some; the assay was immunoSEQ multiplex PCR. The sample includes roughly 180,000 clones, 77% of them seen just once. This CDR3 has 19 residues. V was pared by 3 bases and J by 0 bases, with 9 bases of the junction left unmatched. Germline assignment: CDR1 MGHRA and CDR2 YSYEKL. The material sequenced was PBMCs. The gene calls are TRBV4-1 and TRBJ2-7, with 15 bases that match TRBD2. The TCR was taken from a woman aged 55-70 years in good health and CMV-seropositive. The CDR3 DNA reads as TGCGCCAGCAGCCACTCTCGAGGACTAGCGGGGGGGCGCTCCTACGAGCAGTACTTC. Encoded protein: CASSHSRGLAGGRSYEQYF.